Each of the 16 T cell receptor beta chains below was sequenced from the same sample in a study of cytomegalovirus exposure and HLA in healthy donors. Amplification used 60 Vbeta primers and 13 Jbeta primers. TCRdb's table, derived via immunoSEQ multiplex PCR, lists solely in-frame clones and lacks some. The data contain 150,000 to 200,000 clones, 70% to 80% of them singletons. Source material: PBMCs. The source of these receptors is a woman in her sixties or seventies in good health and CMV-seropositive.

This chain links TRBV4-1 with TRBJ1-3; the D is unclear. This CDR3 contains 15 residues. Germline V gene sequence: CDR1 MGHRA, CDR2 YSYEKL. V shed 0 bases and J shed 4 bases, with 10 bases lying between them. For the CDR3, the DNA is TGCGCCAGCAGCCAAGATAACAGCCCCGGAAACACCATATATTTT. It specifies CASSQDNSPGNTIYF.

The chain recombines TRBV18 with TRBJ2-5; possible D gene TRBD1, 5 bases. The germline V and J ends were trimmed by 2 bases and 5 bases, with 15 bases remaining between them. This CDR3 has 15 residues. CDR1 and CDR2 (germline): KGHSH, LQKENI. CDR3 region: CASSPVGQGGETQYF. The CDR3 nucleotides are TGTGCCAGCTCACCAGTAGGTCAGGGCGGTGAGACCCAGTACTTC.

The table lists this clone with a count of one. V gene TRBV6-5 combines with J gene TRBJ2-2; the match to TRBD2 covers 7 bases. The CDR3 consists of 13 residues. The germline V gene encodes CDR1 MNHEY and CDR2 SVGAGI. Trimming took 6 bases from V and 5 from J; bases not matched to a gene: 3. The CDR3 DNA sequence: TGTGCCAGCAGCTGGGGGGGGACCGGGGAGCTGTTTTTT. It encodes CASSWGGTGELFF.

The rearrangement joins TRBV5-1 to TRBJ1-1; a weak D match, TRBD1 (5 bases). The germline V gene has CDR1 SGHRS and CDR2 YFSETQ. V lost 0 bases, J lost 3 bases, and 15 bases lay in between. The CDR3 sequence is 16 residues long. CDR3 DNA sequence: TGCGCCAGCAGCTTGGCCGGGGGATGGATGGACACTGAAGCTTTCTTT. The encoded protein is CASSLAGGWMDTEAFF.

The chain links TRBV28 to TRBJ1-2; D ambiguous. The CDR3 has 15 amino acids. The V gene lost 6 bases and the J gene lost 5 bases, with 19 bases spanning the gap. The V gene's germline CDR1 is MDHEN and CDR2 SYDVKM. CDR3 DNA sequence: TGTGCCAGCAGCTCCATATCTGGCTTCTTGTATGGCTACACCTTC. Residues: CASSSISGFLYGYTF.

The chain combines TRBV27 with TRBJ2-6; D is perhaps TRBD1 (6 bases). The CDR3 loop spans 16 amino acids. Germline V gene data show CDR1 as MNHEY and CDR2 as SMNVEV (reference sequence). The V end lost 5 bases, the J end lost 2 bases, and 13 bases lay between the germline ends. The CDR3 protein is CASSLLRTAGANVLTF. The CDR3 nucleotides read TGTGCCAGCAGTCTCCTTCGGACAGCTGGGGCCAACGTCCTGACTTTC.

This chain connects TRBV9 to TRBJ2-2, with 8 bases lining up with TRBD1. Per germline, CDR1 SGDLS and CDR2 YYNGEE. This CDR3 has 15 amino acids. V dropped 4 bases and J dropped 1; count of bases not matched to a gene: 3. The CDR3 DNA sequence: TGTGCCAGCAGCCGTGGGACAGGGAACACCGGGGAGCTGTTTTTT. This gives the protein CASSRGTGNTGELFF.

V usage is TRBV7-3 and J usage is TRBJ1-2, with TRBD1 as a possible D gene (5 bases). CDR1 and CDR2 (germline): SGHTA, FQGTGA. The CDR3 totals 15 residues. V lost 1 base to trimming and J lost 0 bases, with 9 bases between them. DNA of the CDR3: TGTGCCAGCAGCTTAAGGGGCGATACTAACTATGGCTACACCTTC. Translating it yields CASSLRGDTNYGYTF.

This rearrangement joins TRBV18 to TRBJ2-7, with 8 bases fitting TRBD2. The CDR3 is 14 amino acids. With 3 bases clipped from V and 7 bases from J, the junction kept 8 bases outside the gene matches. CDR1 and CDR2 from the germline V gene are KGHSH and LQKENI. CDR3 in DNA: TGTGCCAGCTCACCTGGTACTAGCGGACTTGAGCAGTACTTC. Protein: CASSPGTSGLEQYF.

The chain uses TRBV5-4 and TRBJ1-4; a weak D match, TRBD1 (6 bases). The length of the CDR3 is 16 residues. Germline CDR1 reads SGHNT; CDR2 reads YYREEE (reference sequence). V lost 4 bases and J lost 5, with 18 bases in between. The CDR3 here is CASSRGGGRRNEKLFF. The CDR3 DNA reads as TGTGCCAGCAGCCGAGGGGGGGGCAGGAGGAATGAAAAACTGTTTTTT.

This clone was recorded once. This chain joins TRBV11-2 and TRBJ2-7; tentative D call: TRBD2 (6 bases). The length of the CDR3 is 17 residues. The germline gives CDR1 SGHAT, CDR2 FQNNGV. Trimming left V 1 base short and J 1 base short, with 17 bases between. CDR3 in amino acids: CASSLGGLAAKSYEQYF. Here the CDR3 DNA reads TGTGCCAGCAGCTTAGGGGGCTTAGCGGCCAAATCCTACGAGCAGTACTTC.

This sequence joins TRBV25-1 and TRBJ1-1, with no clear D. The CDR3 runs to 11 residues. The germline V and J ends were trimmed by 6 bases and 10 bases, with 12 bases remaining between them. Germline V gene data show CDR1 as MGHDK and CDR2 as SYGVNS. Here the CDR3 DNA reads TGTGCCAGCAGCCAGATGAATGGAGCTTTCTTT. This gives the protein CASSQMNGAFF.

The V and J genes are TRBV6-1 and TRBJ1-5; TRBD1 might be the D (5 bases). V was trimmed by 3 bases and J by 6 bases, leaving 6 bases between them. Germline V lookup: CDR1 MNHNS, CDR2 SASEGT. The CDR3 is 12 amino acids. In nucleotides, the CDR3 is TGTGCCAGCAGTGACGGGGGTCAGCCCCAGCATTTT. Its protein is CASSDGGQPQHF.

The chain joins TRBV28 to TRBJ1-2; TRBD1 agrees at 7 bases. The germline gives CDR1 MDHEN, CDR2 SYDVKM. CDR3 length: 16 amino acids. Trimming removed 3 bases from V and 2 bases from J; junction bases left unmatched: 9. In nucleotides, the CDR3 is TGTGCCAGCAGTTTCTTAGGACAGGCTATCAACTATGGCTACACCTTC. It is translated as CASSFLGQAINYGYTF.

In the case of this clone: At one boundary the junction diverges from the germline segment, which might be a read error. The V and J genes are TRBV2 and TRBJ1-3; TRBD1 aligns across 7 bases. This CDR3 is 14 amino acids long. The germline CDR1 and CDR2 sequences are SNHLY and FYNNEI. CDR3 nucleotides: TGTGCCGGCAGTGGACAGGTTGGCGGAAACACCATATATTTT. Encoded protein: CAGSGQVGGNTIYF. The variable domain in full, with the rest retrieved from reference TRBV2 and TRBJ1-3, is EPEVTQTPSHQVTQMGQEVILRCVPISNHLYFYWYRQILGQKVEFLVSFYNNEISEKSEIFDDQFSVERPDGSNFTLKIRSTKLEDSAMYFCAGSGQVGGNTIYFGEGSWLTVV.

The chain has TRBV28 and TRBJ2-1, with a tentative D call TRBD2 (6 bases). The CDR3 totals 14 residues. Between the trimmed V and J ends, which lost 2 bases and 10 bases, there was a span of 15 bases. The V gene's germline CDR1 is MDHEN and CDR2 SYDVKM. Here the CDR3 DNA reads TGTGCCAGCAGTTTAATCGCGACTAGGGAAGAGCAGTTCTTC. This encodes CASSLIATREEQFF.